Included here is one TCR beta chain sequence, with context. Its antigen target is currently unknown. The record has no base qualities; no much larger clone is one base away. These data belong to a study of blood T cell repertoires in COVID-19 (dated by TCRdb to 2020 to 2021). Regarding the research as a whole: Samples covering the acute and convalescent phases of COVID-19 were provided by collaborators in the United States, Italy and Spain. Sample metadata almost always included a de-identified subject ID, COVID-19 status, age in years and sex. The repertoires were released in a freely available public database meant as a resource for research on the immune response to SARS-CoV-2. The dataset comprised deeply sampled blood TCRbeta repertoires from subjects exposed to, actively infected with, or recovered from COVID-19. The prospective study material was composed of cDNA or gDNA derived from T cells, B-cell-depleted T cells, or PBMCs. Where available, HLA class I and class II types were obtained from metadata supplied by the sample provider rather than from assay-based typing. The samples were drawn from two sources: the first 160 participants of the ongoing ImmuneRACE study, and some 1,300 subjects contributed by 6 global collaborators. Summary of the overall study and its limitations: Clinical and demographic metadata were provided uncurated, with the amount varying by source and participant.

TCRbeta CDR3 regions were amplified from genomic DNA by means of the immunoSEQ Assay, a bias-controlled multiplex PCR. As for how the authors treated the data: The number of nucleated cells in each sample was estimated from the amplification of reference gene primers within the assay. Sequence reads were collapsed and filtered to measure the absolute abundance of every unique TCRbeta CDR3 rearrangement. Productive Simpson clonality was computed per sample as the square root of Simpson's diversity index over productive rearrangements. What TCRdb holds here is the immuneACCESS table cut down to in-frame rearrangements. Part of the clones is not present; checked against another copy, under half of the missing clones reflect an unresolved V gene, and the others are unexplained. V, J and clone size are those of that table, while D and trimming were read from the DNA. The sample table records roughly 320,000 clones; more than 75% of these occur just once. The top ten clones comprise roughly 4% of the sample.

In the prospective study, participants were roughly 18 to 100 years old, resided in fewer than 25 geographic areas of the United States, and were enrolled through a virtual design. Cohort assignment in the prospective study relied on participant-reported clinical history from a screening survey and a study questionnaire. ImmuneRACE Cohort 3 recovered participants were defined by two consecutive negative NP/OP PCR tests, healthcare professional clearance, or symptom resolution. In the prospective study, whole blood, serum and a nasopharyngeal or oropharyngeal swab were collected from each participant by mobile phlebotomists. Over an approximately 2-month period, participants in the prospective study had the option of providing additional blood draws and questionnaires. Before DNA extraction, blood samples from the prospective study were shipped at room temperature or frozen. The junction shows trimming of 2 bases on V and 2 bases on J, plus 7 bases between the germline ends. The germline V gene supplies CDR1 SGHVS and CDR2 FQNEAQ. The cysteine opens and the phenylalanine closes a CDR3 of 14 amino acids. CDR3 DNA only is kept here, 42 bases in frame from base 1.

The sequence is built from TRBV7-8 and TRBJ1-5; no D gene call is confident. This sequence originates from a young man who had recovered from COVID-19. Sequenced: PBMCs or T cells enriched from blood (not recorded which). The nucleotide sequence reads TGTGCCAGCAGCTTATATGCGGGCAATCAGCCCCAGCATTTT. The translation is CASSLYAGNQPQHF.